The 26 T cell receptor beta chains below come from one sample, sequenced in a study of T-cell memory formation after mild COVID-19. TCRdb re-called the 5' RACE reads with MiXCR, one entry per CDR3 protein. Of about 560,000 distinct CDR3 sequences listed, about a sixth are singletons. Source material: PBMCs or a T cell subset sorted from them (not recorded which). Source of these receptors: an adult woman who had mild COVID-19 (a few samples of this study predate the infection). Cell type and time point are not known.

This rearrangement joins TRBV10-3 to TRBJ1-6, with 8 bases lining up with TRBD1. In germline, CDR1 is ENHRY, CDR2 SYGVKD. After removal of 10 bases from V and 9 bases from J, the junction contained 8 bases not matched to a gene. The CDR3 runs to 13 residues. The CDR3 bases are TGTGCCACCAGGACAGGGTTGAGTTCACCCCTCCACTTT. Translation gives CATRTGLSSPLHF.

A few counts support this clonotype. J is TRBJ1-1 and V is TRBV29-1; D not resolved. The V end lost 0 bases, the J end lost 0 bases, and 8 bases lay between the germline ends. The CDR3 totals 14 residues. CDR1 SQVTM and CDR2 ANQGSEA come from the germline V gene. The CDR3 region is CSVEDWSMNTEAFF. The CDR3 nucleotides are TGCAGCGTTGAAGATTGGTCTATGAACACTGAAGCTTTCTTT.

This CDR3 is CASSYPTTLNSLYEQYF. The CDR3 nucleotides are TGTGCCAGCAGTTACCCGACCACCTTAAACAGCCTCTACGAGCAGTACTTC. The chain carries TRBV6-2 or TRBV6-3 and TRBJ2-7; no definite D call. The CDR3 has 17 residues. CDR1 is MNHEY and CDR2 is SVGEGT in the germline V gene. Trimming stripped 2 bases from V and 3 bases from J, with 20 bases between.

The chain links TRBV5-1 to TRBJ1-1; the D is unclear. Germline V CDR1 and CDR2: SGHRS, YFSETQ. The CDR3 sequence is 13 residues long. V dropped 3 bases and J dropped 7 bases, with 13 bases sitting between them. CDR3 residues: CASSWDVELEAFF. Here the CDR3 DNA reads TGCGCCAGCAGCTGGGATGTTGAACTTGAAGCTTTCTTT.

This chain links TRBV5-4 with TRBJ2-1, with 9 bases identical to TRBD2. The CDR3 covers 16 residues. V lost 0 bases, J lost 4 bases, and 5 bases stayed unmatched. Germline V gene sequence: CDR1 SGHNT, CDR2 YYREEE (reference sequence). The CDR3 region has the DNA TGTGCCAGCAGCTTGGGGGCTAGCGGGGCATACAATGAGCAGTTCTTC. Encoded protein: CASSLGASGAYNEQFF.

The chain uses TRBV7-8 and TRBJ2-5, with a possible D match to TRBD1 (5 bases). There are 17 residues in the CDR3. Germline V gene lookup returns CDR1 SGHVS and CDR2 FQNEAQ. Trimming removed 0 bases at V and 5 bases at J, with 19 bases between. The CDR3 coding sequence is TGTGCCAGCAGCTTAGCAGCACAGGCCCGGGTCGGCGAGACCCAGTACTTC. This codes for CASSLAAQARVGETQYF.

The chain has TRBV7-2 and TRBJ2-2; 9 bases map to TRBD1. This CDR3 region has 14 residues. J lost 7 bases, V lost 6 bases, and 6 bases had no gene match. CDR1 and CDR2 from the germline V gene are SGHTA and FQGNSA. This CDR3 reads CASRSQGADGELFF. CDR3 DNA: TGTGCCAGCAGATCACAGGGGGCTGACGGGGAGCTGTTTTTT.

This chain links TRBV20-1 with TRBJ2-3; TRBD2 matches 8 bases. This CDR3 has 15 residues. V shed 2 bases, J shed 2 bases, and the junction held 6 bases outside the gene matches. The germline CDR1 and CDR2 sequences are DFQATT and SNEGSKA (reference sequence). The CDR3 DNA follows: TGCAGTGCTAGATCCCCAGGACTAGCCACAGATACGCAGTATTTT. It codes for CSARSPGLATDTQYF.

This clonotype was detected only a few times. This chain connects TRBV7-9 to TRBJ2-3, with D perhaps matching TRBD1 (6 bases). Germline V lookup: CDR1 SEHNR, CDR2 FQNEAQ (reference sequence). The CDR3 runs to 14 residues. V lost 4 bases, J lost 5 bases, and 13 bases lay in between. The CDR3 here is CASSSGRGGDTQYF. The CDR3 DNA reads TGTGCCAGCAGCTCCGGTAGAGGGGGAGATACGCAGTATTTT.

There are a few counts of this clonotype. The chain has TRBV24-1 and TRBJ2-7; either TRBD1 or TRBD2 may fit D (5 bases each). Germline CDR1 reads KGHDR; CDR2 reads SFDVKD. Trimming took 2 bases from V and 2 from J, leaving 12 bases between them. This CDR3 comprises 15 residues. The CDR3, as DNA: TGTGCCACCAGTGATTCACGGGACCCCCCCTACGAGCAGTACTTC. It specifies CATSDSRDPPYEQYF.

This chain uses TRBV25-1 with TRBJ2-3, with 8 positions matching TRBD1. This CDR3 has 14 amino acids. Trimming took 6 bases from V and 2 from J; bases not matched to a gene: 4. CDR1 and CDR2 (germline): MGHDK, SYGVNS. The CDR3 loop is CASSPGGFTDTQYF. CDR3 in DNA: TGTGCCAGCAGCCCAGGGGGCTTCACAGATACGCAGTATTTT.

This clonotype was found a few times. The chain joins TRBV7-2 to TRBJ2-3; 9 nucleotides align to TRBD2. CDR1 is SGHTA and CDR2 is FQGNSA in the germline V gene. J gave up 1 base and V 2 bases, and 10 bases lay outside the gene matches. The CDR3 length is 18 residues. The DNA for the CDR3 is TGTGCCAGCAGCTTACGGGGTTTTAGCGGGAGTGGCACAGATACGCAGTATTTT. Translation gives CASSLRGFSGSGTDTQYF.

A few counts support this clonotype. The chain couples TRBV7-6 to TRBJ2-3; 10 bases fit TRBD2. This CDR3 is 15 amino acids long. The J segment lost 3 bases and the V segment lost 5 bases, leaving 5 bases of the junction unmatched. Germline lookup yields CDR1 SGHVS and CDR2 FNYEAQ. CDR3 coding DNA: TGTGCCAGCAGCCGGGGACTAGCGCCGACAGATACGCAGTATTTT. This codes for CASSRGLAPTDTQYF.

The sample holds a few counts of this clonotype. The genes are TRBV10-3 and TRBJ2-7; TRBD1 might be the D (6 bases). The length of the CDR3 is 13 residues. Germline-derived CDR1 and CDR2 are ENHRY and SYGVKD. The germline V and J ends were trimmed by 3 bases and 5 bases, with 11 bases remaining between them. The CDR3 spells CAISELQGDEQYF. DNA for the CDR3: TGTGCCATCAGTGAATTACAGGGCGACGAGCAGTACTTC.

This chain uses TRBV19 with TRBJ2-3; D not resolved. The CDR3 loop spans 14 amino acids. Trimming stripped 5 bases from V and 2 bases from J, with 11 bases between. The V gene's germline CDR1 is LNHDA and CDR2 SQIVND (reference sequence). CDR3 nucleotides: TGTGCCAGTAGTCGAGCCCAGGCCACAGATACGCAGTATTTT. Protein: CASSRAQATDTQYF.

A few counts support this clonotype. The genes are TRBV5-6 and TRBJ1-3; D is perhaps TRBD1 (5 bases). There are 15 residues in the CDR3. Trimming took 3 bases from V and 4 from J, leaving 14 bases between them. Germline-derived CDR1 and CDR2 are SGHDT and YYEEEE. CDR3 region: CASSSGPDTGNTIYF. CDR3 nucleotides: TGTGCCAGCAGCTCTGGACCGGACACGGGAAACACCATATATTTT.

This clonotype was detected only a few times. The V call is TRBV10-3, the J call TRBJ2-5, with 10 bases aligning to TRBD2. Germline V gene data show CDR1 as ENHRY and CDR2 as SYGVKD. The V and J ends lost 6 bases and 5 bases, in that order; junction bases with no gene match: 9. The CDR3 spans 15 residues. The CDR3 nucleotides read TGTGCCATCAGCCCAAGCGGGAGGGATGCGGAGACCCAGTACTTC. It encodes CAISPSGRDAETQYF.

This clonotype has ten or more counts. The V call is TRBV24-1, the J call TRBJ1-5; perhaps TRBD1 as D (5 bases). The CDR3 consists of 15 residues. V gave up 4 bases and J gave up 1 base, with 10 bases separating them. The germline V gene encodes CDR1 KGHDR and CDR2 SFDVKD. The CDR3 is CATSEFRVSNQPQHF. The CDR3 DNA follows: TGTGCCACCAGTGAGTTCAGGGTCAGCAATCAGCCCCAGCATTTT.

The rearrangement links TRBV5-1 to TRBJ2-1, with 8 positions matching TRBD1. Germline trimming cut 3 bases from V and 7 bases from J; bases unmatched to any gene: 9. Germline V gives CDR1 SGHRS, CDR2 YFSETQ. This CDR3 spans 15 amino acids. CDR3 DNA: TGCGCCAGCAGCTCTCCAGACAGGGGCTGGAATGAGCAGTTCTTC. Translating it yields CASSSPDRGWNEQFF. The whole variable domain, filled in from reference TRBV5-1 and TRBJ2-1, reads KAGVTQTPRYLIKTRGQQVTLSCSPISGHRSVSWYQQTPGQGLQFLFEYFSETQRNKGNFPGRFSGRQFSNSRSEMNVSTLELGDSALYLCASSSPDRGWNEQFFGPGTRLTVL.

The chain carries TRBV6-4 and TRBJ2-3, with TRBD1 matching over 9 bases. With 6 bases clipped from V and 2 bases from J, the junction kept 6 bases outside the gene matches. This CDR3 has 15 amino acids. Germline loops: CDR1 MRHNA, CDR2 SNTAGT. The CDR3, as DNA: TGTGCCAGCAGCACCCGGACAGGGGACACAGATACGCAGTATTTT. Translating gives CASSTRTGDTDTQYF.

This clonotype has a handful of counts. This chain links TRBV28 with TRBJ2-1; maybe TRBD2 (5 bases). The V end was cut by 6 bases, the J end by 0 bases, with 12 bases between. Looked up from germline, CDR1 is MDHEN and CDR2 is SYDVKM. This CDR3 contains 15 residues. The CDR3 protein is CASSPGVSSYNEQFF. Here the CDR3 DNA reads TGTGCCAGCAGCCCCGGGGTCAGCTCCTACAATGAGCAGTTCTTC.

This clonotype has more than one count but fewer than ten. The chain is built from TRBV24-1 and TRBJ2-2, with unresolved D. This CDR3 has 14 amino acids. V lost 7 bases and J 2 bases, leaving 10 bases between the germline ends. Looked up from germline, CDR1 is KGHDR and CDR2 is SFDVKD. CDR3 sequence reads: CATRSSPNTGELFF. CDR3 DNA: TGTGCCACCAGGAGCAGCCCCAACACCGGGGAGCTGTTTTTT.

This sequence joins TRBV9 and TRBJ2-3, with D maybe TRBD1 (6 bases). Trimming shortened V by 4 bases and J by 2 bases, and 11 bases separated the two germline ends. From germline, CDR1 is SGDLS and CDR2 YYNGEE. The CDR3 has 14 residues. In DNA form, the CDR3 reads TGTGCCAGCAGCTTTTGGACAGACACAGATACGCAGTATTTT. Translating gives CASSFWTDTDTQYF.

This chain joins TRBV29-1 and TRBJ2-7; D might be TRBD1 (5 bases). Trimming took 4 bases from V and 2 from J, leaving 12 bases between them. The CDR3 extends over 13 amino acids. Germline V lookup: CDR1 SQVTM, CDR2 ANQGSEA. CDR3 nucleotide sequence: TGCAGCGTTGTATGGGGCAGTCCCTACGAGCAGTACTTC. Encoded protein: CSVVWGSPYEQYF.

This clonotype was seen a few times. The rearrangement joins TRBV5-5 to TRBJ1-6; 9 nucleotides line up with TRBD1. CDR3 length: 13 amino acids. Per the germline V gene, CDR1 is SGHKS and CDR2 is YYEKEE (reference sequence). The ends lost 4 bases at V and 11 bases at J; junction bases unmatched: 4. The CDR3 here is CASSPDRGAPLHF. CDR3 bases: TGTGCCAGCAGCCCGGACAGGGGAGCACCCCTCCACTTT.

The sample holds a few counts of this clonotype. V usage is TRBV5-1 and J usage is TRBJ2-7; the D gene is possibly TRBD1 (5 bases). Germline V gene data show CDR1 as SGHRS and CDR2 as YFSETQ. The V and J ends lost 0 bases and 2 bases respectively, with 12 bases between them. The CDR3 has 15 amino acids. The CDR3 nucleotides are TGCGCCAGCAGCTTGGGGGGCAGCCCGACCTACGAGCAGTACTTC. Protein: CASSLGGSPTYEQYF.